This TCR beta chain is drawn from a study of blood T cells in healthy people across ages. Regarding the study as a whole: Donor CMV infection status was unknown, possibly confounding age-related changes in expanded clonotypes.

Drawn from each donor were about 9 milliliters of peripheral blood. Isolation per sample recovered at least 7 million PBMCs. The V and J ends lost 7 bases and 13 bases, in that order; junction bases with no gene match: 8. This CDR3 is 11 amino acids long. The germline V gene has CDR1 SQVTM and CDR2 ANQGSEA. Sample-barcoded 5' priming and a J-beta primer mix drove a second PCR of about 7 to 12 cycles. Each cDNA molecule was tagged by a template-switch adaptor with 12 random nucleotides. TCRdb itself ran the 5' RACE reads through MiXCR, one entry per CDR3 protein. Of about a million distinct CDR3 sequences listed, roughly 51% are singletons. Notes on this clonotype: What it recognizes is unknown.

The origin of this receptor is an older woman in good health. The sequenced sample consisted of blood. V is TRBV29-1 and J is TRBJ2-4; TRBD2 agrees at 9 bases. The CDR3 nucleotides read TGCAGCGCTGGACTAGCGCACGGGCAGTACTTC. Translated: CSAGLAHGQYF.